The next 12 T cell receptor beta chains were all read from a single sample in a study of blood T cell repertoires in COVID-19. Using immunoSEQ multiplex PCR, the repertoire was profiled, and TCRdb retains in-frame clones only, with some absent. The data contain 110,000 to 150,000 clones, around 80% of them singletons. Sequencing was performed on peripheral blood. Source of these receptors: a man aged 55 to 70 with active or convalescent COVID-19.

V is TRBV28 and J is TRBJ2-3, with 7 positions matching TRBD2. Germline CDR1 is MDHEN and CDR2 is SYDVKM. The CDR3 is 16 amino acids. V dropped 1 base and J dropped 2; count of bases not matched to a gene: 6. The CDR3 spells CASSLYVGGATDTQYF. DNA for the CDR3: TGTGCCAGCAGTTTATATGTGGGAGGGGCCACAGATACGCAGTATTTT.

The chain is built from TRBV5-8 and TRBJ2-5, with TRBD1 matching 11 bases. Germline values: CDR1 SGHTS, CDR2 YDEGEE. Trimming removed 4 bases from V and 5 bases from J; junction bases left unmatched: 7. The CDR3 is 15 amino acids. The CDR3 spells CASSPMGQGGETQYF. The DNA for the CDR3 is TGTGCCAGCAGCCCTATGGGACAGGGGGGGGAGACCCAGTACTTC.

The chain recombines TRBV19 with TRBJ1-2; D remains ambiguous. Trimming took 5 bases from V and 2 from J, leaving 18 bases between them. Looked up from germline, CDR1 is LNHDA and CDR2 is SQIVND (reference sequence). The length of the CDR3 is 16 residues. CDR3 sequence (DNA): TGTGCCAGTAGTTTGGTGACGGGGAAGGGAAACTATGGCTACACCTTC. The encoded protein is CASSLVTGKGNYGYTF.

The chain couples TRBV7-9 to TRBJ1-2, with D possibly being TRBD1 (6 bases). The CDR3 covers 15 residues. V dropped 6 bases and J dropped 0 bases, with 14 bases sitting between them. Germline CDR1 SEHNR, CDR2 FQNEAQ (reference sequence). The CDR3: CASRPQGLANYGYTF. The DNA for the CDR3 is TGTGCCAGCAGACCACAGGGATTAGCTAACTATGGCTACACCTTC.

The chain employs TRBV5-6 and TRBJ2-1, with 10 bases matching TRBD2. The CDR3 length is 19 residues. Germline CDR1 reads SGHDT; CDR2 reads YYEEEE. The V segment lost 0 bases and the J segment 0 bases; nucleotides outside the gene matches: 9. The CDR3 loop reads CASSLGPSGGHSSYNEQFF. The CDR3 region has the DNA TGTGCCAGCAGCTTGGGCCCTAGCGGGGGTCACAGCTCCTACAATGAGCAGTTCTTC. Full variable domain (remainder filled in from reference TRBV5-6 and TRBJ2-1): DAGVTQSPTHLIKTRGQQVTLRCSPKSGHDTVSWYQQALGQGPQFIFQYYEEEERQRGNFPDRFSGHQFPNYSSELNVNALLLGDSALYLCASSLGPSGGHSSYNEQFFGPGTRLTVL.

This chain uses TRBV19 with TRBJ2-3; 11 nucleotides align to TRBD2. From germline, CDR1 is LNHDA and CDR2 SQIVND (reference sequence). After removal of 7 bases from V and 5 bases from J, the junction contained 11 bases not matched to a gene. The CDR3 runs to 16 residues. CDR3 nucleotide sequence: TGTGCCAGTATGGCTAGCGGGAGGAGCTGGGGAGATACGCAGTATTTT. It is translated as CASMASGRSWGDTQYF.

The chain has TRBV10-3 and TRBJ1-4; the D gene is possibly TRBD1 (6 bases). Between the trimmed V and J ends, which lost 0 bases and 8 bases, there was a span of 13 bases. Germline V CDR1 and CDR2: ENHRY, SYGVKD. This CDR3 spans 15 amino acids. CDR3 amino acids: CAISESMGHVEKLFF. The CDR3 DNA reads TGTGCCATCAGTGAGTCGATGGGACACGTGGAAAAACTGTTTTTT.

The J gene is TRBJ1-2, the V gene TRBV2, with 8 bases matching TRBD1. J was trimmed by 6 bases and V by 3 bases; bases with no gene match: 9. Germline assignment: CDR1 SNHLY and CDR2 FYNNEI. This CDR3 has 15 amino acids. CDR3 nucleotides: TGTGCCAGCAGTGAGTCCTCAGGGGGCCGTCATGGCTACACCTTC. This translates into CASSESSGGRHGYTF.

The chain combines TRBV6-1 with TRBJ1-1, with D unclear. Germline CDR1 MNHNS, CDR2 SASEGT. V was shortened by 5 bases and J by 10 bases, with 14 bases between the two germline ends. The CDR3 is 12 amino acids. CDR3: CASSYPREAAFF. The CDR3, as DNA: TGTGCCAGCAGTTATCCCCGGGAAGCAGCTTTCTTT.

This clone was found a few times. This chain uses TRBV5-1 with TRBJ1-3, with 10 bases matching TRBD1. The trim removed 1 base at V and 4 bases at J, leaving 2 bases unmatched. Germline V gene data show CDR1 as SGHRS and CDR2 as YFSETQ. The CDR3 length is 15 residues. The CDR3 DNA follows: TGCGCCAGCAGCTTGCAGGGACAGGGGGGAAACACCATATATTTT. Protein product: CASSLQGQGGNTIYF.

This chain joins TRBV11-3 and TRBJ1-1; 7 bases line up with TRBD1. Trimming removed 3 bases from V and 2 bases from J; junction bases left unmatched: 6. Germline V gene data show CDR1 as SGHNT and CDR2 as YENEEA. The CDR3 contains 15 residues. The DNA for the CDR3 is TGTGCCAGCAGCTTGGGCGGGACAGCTAACACTGAAGCTTTCTTT. This encodes CASSLGGTANTEAFF.

As DNA, the CDR3 is TGTGCCAGCAGTCCGTACATGAACACTGAAGCTTTCTTT. This sequence encodes CASSPYMNTEAFF. The rearrangement uses TRBV27 and TRBJ1-1; unclear D gene. This CDR3 comprises 13 residues. Germline V CDR1 and CDR2: MNHEY, SMNVEV (reference sequence). Between the trimmed V and J ends, which lost 5 bases and 0 bases, there was a span of 7 bases.